This T cell receptor (beta chain) is from a study of shared clonotypes between healthy human individuals. Libraries were prepared by immunoSEQ multiplex PCR; TCRdb keeps only in-frame clonotypes and omits some of them. The data show roughly 1,500,000 clones, 98% seen once. Germline V lookup: CDR1 SGHNT, CDR2 YYREEE (reference sequence). V gave up 4 bases and J gave up 0 bases, with 14 bases separating them. CDR3 size: 15 residues. The chain uses TRBV5-4 and TRBJ2-7; possibly TRBD2 for D (5 bases). The sequenced material came from naive CD4+ T cells sorted from blood. Subset described: CD45RA+ positively selected. This TCR was sampled from a man aged 25 to 45 in good health. CDR3 coding DNA: TGTGCCAGCAGCCGTTCCCGTGGGAGCTCCTACGAGCAGTACTTC. Residues: CASSRSRGSSYEQYF.